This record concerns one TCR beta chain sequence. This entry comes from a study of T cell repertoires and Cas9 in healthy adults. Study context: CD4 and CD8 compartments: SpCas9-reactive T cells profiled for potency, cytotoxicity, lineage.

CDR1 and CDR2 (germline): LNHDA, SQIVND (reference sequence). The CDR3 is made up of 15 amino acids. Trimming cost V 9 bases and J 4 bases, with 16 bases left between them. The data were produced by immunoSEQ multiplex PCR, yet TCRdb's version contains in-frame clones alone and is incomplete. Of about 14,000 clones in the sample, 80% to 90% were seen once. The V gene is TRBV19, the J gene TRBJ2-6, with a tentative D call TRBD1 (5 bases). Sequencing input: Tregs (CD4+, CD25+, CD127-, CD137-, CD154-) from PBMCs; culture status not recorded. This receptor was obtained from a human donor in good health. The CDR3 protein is CASRRQSPGANVLTF. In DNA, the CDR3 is TGTGCCAGCAGAAGACAGTCCCCGGGGGCCAACGTCCTGACTTTC.